The 27 T cell receptor beta chains presented below share a single source sample, sequenced in a study of T cells in tumors after PD-1 blockade. The protocol was immunoSEQ multiplex PCR, while the TCRdb copy is restricted to in-frame clones and leaves out a portion. The sample has about 33,000 clones, about three quarters seen once. Here the sequenced sample was PBMCs, taken before anti-PD-1 treatment. The receptors shown here come from a human donor with basal cell carcinoma.

The chain couples TRBV6-6 to TRBJ2-2; no clear D. V was clipped by 0 bases and J by 7 bases, with 3 bases between them. The CDR3 sequence is 12 residues long. Per the germline V gene, CDR1 is MNHNY and CDR2 is SVGAGI (reference sequence). CDR3 residues: CASSYSGGELFF. The CDR3 bases are TGTGCCAGCAGTTACTCAGGCGGGGAGCTGTTTTTT.

The V and J genes are TRBV4-1 and TRBJ1-3; tentatively, D is TRBD1 (6 bases). CDR1 MGHRA and CDR2 YSYEKL come from the germline V gene. Trimming left V 2 bases short and J 3 bases short, with 11 bases between. The CDR3 runs to 15 residues. This CDR3 is CASSQPGHGGNTIYF. The CDR3 nucleotides are TGCGCCAGCAGCCAACCGGGACACGGTGGAAACACCATATATTTT.

The chain couples TRBV5-1 to TRBJ2-5; TRBD2 matches 10 bases. The CDR3 sequence is 18 residues long. V shed 4 bases and J 7 bases; nucleotides not matched to a gene: 19. Germline CDR1 is SGHRS and CDR2 is YFSETQ. This CDR3 reads CASSVEAWSGRAPRTQYF. DNA of the CDR3: TGCGCCAGCAGCGTGGAAGCCTGGAGCGGGAGGGCCCCGAGGACCCAGTACTTC. The entire variable domain, with the rest obtained from reference TRBV5-1 and TRBJ2-5, is as follows: KAGVTQTPRYLIKTRGQQVTLSCSPISGHRSVSWYQQTPGQGLQFLFEYFSETQRNKGNFPGRFSGRQFSNSRSEMNVSTLELGDSALYLCASSVEAWSGRAPRTQYFGPGTRLLVL.

The chain joins TRBV19 to TRBJ2-1, with 10 bases fitting TRBD1. The CDR3 is 15 residues long. After removal of 6 bases from V and 10 bases from J, the junction contained 12 bases not matched to a gene. Germline values: CDR1 LNHDA, CDR2 SQIVND (reference sequence). The CDR3 DNA sequence: TGTGCCAGTAGGCCGACAGGGGGCGCGGGGAACGAGCAGTTCTTC. It translates to CASRPTGGAGNEQFF.

This chain connects TRBV6-5 to TRBJ2-2; D is undetermined. This CDR3 is built from 13 residues. Germline CDR1 is MNHEY and CDR2 is SVGAGI. Trimming removed 6 bases from V and 2 bases from J, with 7 bases in between. Here the CDR3 reads CASRWINTGELFF. For the CDR3, the DNA is TGTGCCAGCAGATGGATCAACACCGGGGAGCTGTTTTTT.

The chain has TRBV30 and TRBJ2-7; TRBD1 matches at 10 bases. The V gene end was trimmed by 2 bases and the J gene end by 6 bases; junction bases not matched to a gene: 13. This CDR3 has 16 residues. Germline V gives CDR1 GTSNPN, CDR2 SVGIG (reference sequence). CDR3 in amino acids: CAWSLLGTGAGGEQYF. The CDR3 nucleotides are TGTGCCTGGAGTCTTCTCGGGACAGGGGCCGGGGGCGAGCAGTACTTC. Supplemented by reference TRBV30 and TRBJ2-7, the full variable domain reads SQTIHQWPATLVQPVGSPLSLECTVEGTSNPNLYWYRQAAGRGLQLLFYSVGIGQISSEVPQNLSASRPQDRQFILSSKKLLLSDSGFYLCAWSLLGTGAGGEQYFGPGTRLTVT.

This rearrangement joins TRBV30 to TRBJ1-5; D gene unclear. Germline V gene data show CDR1 as GTSNPN and CDR2 as SVGIG (reference sequence). The CDR3 spans 15 residues. Trimming removed 1 base from V and 3 bases from J, with 13 bases in between. Here the CDR3 reads CAWSEYMADNQPQHF. CDR3 coding DNA: TGTGCCTGGAGTGAGTACATGGCGGACAATCAGCCCCAGCATTTT.

The DNA for the CDR3 is TGCAGCGTTATACGGCCTGCGGCTGAAGCTTTCTTT. Encoded protein: CSVIRPAAEAFF. J is TRBJ1-1 and V is TRBV29-1; D is unclear. The CDR3 contains 12 residues. Germline-derived CDR1 and CDR2 are SQVTM and ANQGSEA. The V and J ends lost 5 bases and 6 bases respectively, with 13 bases between them.

The chain links TRBV6-6 to TRBJ2-6; D is perhaps TRBD2 (5 bases). Trimming shortened V by 7 bases and J by 4 bases, and 14 bases separated the two germline ends. The CDR3 contains 15 residues. Germline CDR1 and CDR2: MNHNY and SVGAGI (reference sequence). CDR3 residues: CASIHGGDGANVLTF. The CDR3 DNA reads as TGTGCCAGCATCCACGGAGGTGACGGGGCCAACGTCCTGACTTTC.

The gene calls are TRBV29-1 and TRBJ1-3; the D is unclear. This CDR3 has 13 amino acids. The germline gives CDR1 SQVTM, CDR2 ANQGSEA. Trimming removed 7 bases at V and 0 bases at J, with 10 bases between. CDR3 residues: CSAMQSSGNTIYF. The CDR3 coding sequence is TGCAGCGCCATGCAGAGCTCTGGAAACACCATATATTTT.

The genes are TRBV19 and TRBJ2-2, with 12 bases aligning to TRBD2. Per the germline V gene, CDR1 is LNHDA and CDR2 is SQIVND (reference sequence). Losses at the gene ends were 5 bases for V and 4 bases for J; bases not matched to a gene: 5. The CDR3 consists of 16 residues. The CDR3 spells CASSPSSGGVTGELFF. The CDR3 DNA sequence: TGTGCCAGTAGTCCTTCTAGCGGGGGGGTCACCGGGGAGCTGTTTTTT.

Details on this clone: At one boundary the junction diverges from the germline segment, which might be a read error. This rearrangement joins TRBV28 to TRBJ2-7; 7 bases fit TRBD1. The CDR3 length is 12 residues. Germline CDR1 MDHEN, CDR2 SYDVKM. The CDR3 region is CASSSSPDRAPW. CDR3 bases: TGTGCCAGCAGTTCTAGCCCCGACAGGGCCCCTTGG.

This clone was observed once. J is TRBJ2-3 and V is TRBV3-1 (or the pseudogene TRBV3-2); a weak D match, TRBD2 (6 bases). The CDR3 is 15 amino acids. V was cut by 0 bases and J by 3 bases, with 10 bases left in between. Germline values: CDR1 LGHDT, CDR2 YNNKEL (reference sequence). The CDR3 coding sequence is TGTGCCAGCAGCCAAGAGACGGGGGTTACAGATACGCAGTATTTT. This gives the protein CASSQETGVTDTQYF.

CDR3: CASSLRTLDFSTDTQYF. In DNA form, the CDR3 reads TGTGCCAGCAGCTTGAGAACCCTTGACTTTAGCACAGATACGCAGTATTTT. The chain has TRBV7-9 and TRBJ2-3; D gene uncertain. Germline V gene sequence: CDR1 SEHNR, CDR2 FQNEAQ (reference sequence). Between the trimmed V and J ends, which lost 3 bases and 0 bases, there was a span of 16 bases. The CDR3 sequence is 17 residues long.

V is TRBV13 and J is TRBJ2-6; D not certain. The CDR3 is 13 amino acids. Trimming cost V 6 bases and J 2 bases, with 5 bases left between them. Germline CDR1 PRHDT, CDR2 FYEKMQ (reference sequence). CDR3 bases: TGTGCCAGCAGTCCTCCTGGGGCCAACGTCCTGACTTTC. It codes for CASSPPGANVLTF. The full variable domain, completed using reference TRBV13 and TRBJ2-6, is AAGVIQSPRHLIKEKRETATLKCYPIPRHDTVYWYQQGPGQDPQFLISFYEKMQSDKGSIPDRFSAQQFSDYHSELNMSSLELGDSALYFCASSPPGANVLTFGAGSRLTVL.

The chain carries TRBV4-1 and TRBJ2-2; 14 bases are shared with TRBD2. CDR1 and CDR2 (germline): MGHRA, YSYEKL. The CDR3 is made up of 18 amino acids. Losses at the gene ends were 4 bases for V and 1 base for J; bases not matched to a gene: 5. CDR3 DNA sequence: TGCGCCAGCAGCCGAGGGACTAGCGGGGGCGGGAACACCGGGGAGCTGTTTTTT. This codes for CASSRGTSGGGNTGELFF.

The J gene is TRBJ1-6, the V gene TRBV28; D might be TRBD1 (6 bases). CDR1 MDHEN and CDR2 SYDVKM come from the germline V gene. This CDR3 has 16 amino acids. Trimming removed 1 base from V and 7 bases from J, with 14 bases in between. The CDR3 DNA sequence: TGTGCCAGCAGTTTATTTTCAGGGGTACGCAATTCACCCCTCCACTTT. Its protein product is CASSLFSGVRNSPLHF.

This clone was found once. As DNA, the CDR3 is TGTGCCACCAGTGATTGGACAGGGAGCACAGATACGCAGTATTTT. This translates into CATSDWTGSTDTQYF. The gene calls are TRBV24-1 and TRBJ2-3; 8 bases match TRBD1. The V gene end was trimmed by 2 bases and the J gene end by 0 bases; junction bases not matched to a gene: 0. This CDR3 region has 15 residues. Germline CDR1 is KGHDR and CDR2 is SFDVKD.

The chain uses TRBV19 and TRBJ1-1; D is possibly TRBD1 (6 bases). The V and J ends lost 7 bases and 5 bases respectively, with 14 bases between them. The germline CDR1 and CDR2 sequences are LNHDA and SQIVND (reference sequence). The CDR3 consists of 13 residues. CDR3 coding DNA: TGTGCCAGTAAGAGGACAGCGCAGACTGAAGCTTTCTTT. It yields the protein CASKRTAQTEAFF.

This clone showed up just a few times. The chain is built from TRBV7-2 and TRBJ1-5; no reliable D call. This CDR3 comprises 13 residues. Germline V CDR1 and CDR2: SGHTA, FQGNSA. V lost 1 base, J lost 5 bases, and 6 bases lay in between. The DNA of the CDR3 is TGTGCCAGCAGCTTAGAACGGGATCAGCCCCAGCATTTT. Its protein product is CASSLERDQPQHF.

V gene TRBV19 combines with J gene TRBJ1-6; D is perhaps TRBD1 (5 bases). CDR3 length equals 15 residues. Trimming pared 6 bases from V and 1 base from J, leaving 10 bases between. Germline-derived CDR1 and CDR2 are LNHDA and SQIVND (reference sequence). CDR3 DNA: TGTGCCAGTAGGCCCGGGGGGTCCTATAATTCACCCCTCCACTTT. This encodes CASRPGGSYNSPLHF.

This clone occurred once. The genes are TRBV7-8 and TRBJ2-7; TRBD1 is a possible D gene (6 bases). Germline CDR1 reads SGHVS; CDR2 reads FQNEAQ. The V gene lost 5 bases and the J gene lost 2 bases, with 13 bases spanning the gap. The CDR3 is 14 amino acids. CDR3 residues: CASSPTGFPYEQYF. The CDR3 region has the DNA TGTGCCAGCAGCCCTACAGGGTTCCCCTACGAGCAGTACTTC.

V and J are TRBV2 and TRBJ2-3, with a possible D match to TRBD1 (6 bases). V lost 0 bases and J 2 bases, leaving 12 bases between the germline ends. The length of the CDR3 is 16 residues. The germline V gene encodes CDR1 SNHLY and CDR2 FYNNEI. CDR3 region: CASSEAAKGDTDTQYF. The CDR3 DNA reads TGTGCCAGCAGTGAAGCCGCGAAGGGGGACACAGATACGCAGTATTTT.

The chain uses TRBV28 and TRBJ2-7; D may correspond to TRBD1 or TRBD2 (5 bases each). V lost 4 bases to trimming and J lost 2 bases, with 15 bases between them. The germline V gene encodes CDR1 MDHEN and CDR2 SYDVKM. This CDR3 spans 15 amino acids. The CDR3 DNA reads TGTGCCAGCAGTTCCCGGGACCAACCCCCCTACGAGCAGTACTTC. It encodes CASSSRDQPPYEQYF.

CDR3 sequence reads: CASSVVGELSTDTQYF. CDR3 nucleotides: TGTGCCAGCAGCGTAGTTGGCGAACTCAGCACAGATACGCAGTATTTT. The chain recombines TRBV9 with TRBJ2-3; no firm D call. This CDR3 contains 16 residues. CDR1 and CDR2 (germline): SGDLS, YYNGEE. V gave up 0 bases and J gave up 0 bases, with 11 bases separating them.

V is TRBV20-1 and J is TRBJ2-7; TRBD1 might be the D (6 bases). V was shortened by 3 bases and J by 3 bases, with 12 bases between the two germline ends. Germline-derived CDR1 and CDR2 are DFQATT and SNEGSKA (reference sequence). The CDR3 spans 13 residues. In DNA, the CDR3 is TGCAGTGCTAGTGTTTGGACAGACTACGAGCAGTACTTC. Protein sequence: CSASVWTDYEQYF.

As to this clone: Compared with germline, one end of the junction differs, possibly owing to a read error. The chain uses TRBV5-8 and TRBJ1-4, with D possibly TRBD1 on 5 matching bases. Per germline, CDR1 SGHTS and CDR2 YDEGEE. This CDR3 region has 11 residues. The DNA of the CDR3 is TGTGCCAGCAGCTCTGGGACTAAATTGGGTTTT. It specifies CASSSGTKLGF.